The clone carrying this T cell receptor (beta chain) showed up just a few times. No antigen is known for it. Primers used in a second PCR of roughly 6 to 12 cycles were a sample-barcoded 5' primer and a J-beta primer mix. TCRdb analysed the 5' RACE reads with MiXCR anew, one entry per CDR3 protein. The sample includes about 1,500,000 distinct CDR3 sequences, 28% of them seen just once. The sample comes from a study of blood T cells in healthy people across ages. The V gene lost 5 bases and the J gene lost 5 bases, with 16 bases spanning the gap. The CDR3 covers 15 residues. Germline lookup yields CDR1 MNHNY and CDR2 SVGAGI (reference sequence). Each sample provided at least 5.5 micrograms of extracted total RNA. Study findings and constraints: Calculation of diversity from one million T cells yielded estimates considered to be underestimates. The unsorted PBMCs prevented any conclusive comparison of naive versus antigen-experienced cells.

The TCR was taken from a woman in her twenties or thirties in good health. The sample comprised blood. This chain joins TRBV6-6 and TRBJ2-1; D unclear. The DNA for the CDR3 is TGTGCCAGCAGTGAGACTGAAGAAAGACACAATGAGCAGTTCTTC. Translating gives CASSETEERHNEQFF.